The entry below describes one T cell receptor (beta chain). Trimming took 2 bases from V and 4 from J, leaving 5 bases between them. The CDR3 totals 12 residues. This entry comes from a study of control samples from healthy donors and cancer patients. Measured with immunoSEQ multiplex PCR; TCRdb has only the in-frame clones, and not every one. The table records tens of thousands of clones, roughly 87% of them present only once. Sample: blood. This TCR derives from a woman aged 45-65 years in good health. The rearrangement uses TRBV12-3 or TRBV12-4 and TRBJ2-5; no reliable D call. CDR3 DNA: TGTGCCAGCAGTTTATCGAGAGAGACCCAGTACTTC. Its protein is CASSLSRETQYF.